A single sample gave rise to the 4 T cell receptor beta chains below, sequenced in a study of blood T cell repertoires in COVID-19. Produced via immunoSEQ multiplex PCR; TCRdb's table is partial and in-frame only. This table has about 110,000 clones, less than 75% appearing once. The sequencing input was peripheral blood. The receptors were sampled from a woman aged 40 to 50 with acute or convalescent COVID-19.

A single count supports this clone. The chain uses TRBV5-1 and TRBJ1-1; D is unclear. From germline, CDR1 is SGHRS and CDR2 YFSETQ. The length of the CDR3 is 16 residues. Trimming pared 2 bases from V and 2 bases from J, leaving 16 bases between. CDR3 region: CASSLGGSAINTEAFF. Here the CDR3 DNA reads TGCGCCAGCAGCTTAGGAGGGTCCGCGATCAACACTGAAGCTTTCTTT.

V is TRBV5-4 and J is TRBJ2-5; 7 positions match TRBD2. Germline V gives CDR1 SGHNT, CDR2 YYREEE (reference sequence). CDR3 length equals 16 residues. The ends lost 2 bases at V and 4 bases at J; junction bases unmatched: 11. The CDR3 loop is CASSFDAGAGGETQYF. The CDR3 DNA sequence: TGTGCCAGCAGCTTTGACGCGGGAGCTGGAGGAGAGACCCAGTACTTC.

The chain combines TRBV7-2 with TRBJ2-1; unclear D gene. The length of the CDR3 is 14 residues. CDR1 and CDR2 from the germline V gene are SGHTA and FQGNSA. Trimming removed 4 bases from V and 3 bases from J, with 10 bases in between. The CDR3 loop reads CASSSYQSYNEQFF. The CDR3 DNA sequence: TGTGCCAGCAGCTCCTACCAAAGCTACAATGAGCAGTTCTTC.

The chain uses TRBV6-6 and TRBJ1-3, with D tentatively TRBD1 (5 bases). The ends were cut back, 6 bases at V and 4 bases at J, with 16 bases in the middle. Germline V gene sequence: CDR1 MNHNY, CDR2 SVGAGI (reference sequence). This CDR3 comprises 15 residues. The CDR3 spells CASSDPGGSGNTIYF. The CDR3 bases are TGTGCCAGCAGCGATCCCGGGGGGTCCGGAAACACCATATATTTT.